A selection of T cell receptor beta chains follows, all from one sample in a study of CD8 T cells in Susac syndrome. One entry per CDR3 protein, called by TCRdb with MiXCR from the immunoSEQ multiplex PCR reads. The sample comprises about 140,000 distinct CDR3 sequences, around 96% of which are singletons, and around 0.12% rests with the top ten. Sequenced: CD4+ T cells from PBMCs. These receptors were obtained from a human donor with multiple sclerosis. The CDR3 runs from the conserved cysteine through the conserved F or W. Fields, in order: D gene, clone size, J gene, V gene, CDR3 DNA, CDR3 protein. The D gene is left open where the match is weak. Only part of the rows carry a size: once, few, many, or a class if the clone is expanded.

TRBD1	-	TRBJ2-2	TRBV30	TGTGCCTGGGGGACAGGGGGTAACACCGGGGAGCTGTTTTTT	CAWGTGGNTGELFF
-	-	TRBJ1-1	TRBV9	TGTGCCAGCAGCGGACGGGGTTACGCTGAAGCTTTCTTT	CASSGRGYAEAFF
-	-	TRBJ2-7	TRBV7-2	TGTGCCAGCAGCCCTACTGGGCGCTCCTACGAGCAGTACTTC	CASSPTGRSYEQYF
-	-	TRBJ2-1	TRBV15	TGTGCCACCAGCAGATCGGCCGACAATGAGCAGTTCTTC	CATSRSADNEQFF
-	-	TRBJ2-3	TRBV2	TGTGCCAGCAACCAACGGGGCGCTCCTTCTAGCACAGATACGCAGTATTTT	CASNQRGAPSSTDTQYF
-	-	TRBJ1-1	TRBV29-1	TGCAGCGTTTTCCAAACTTTGAACACTGAAGCTTTCTTT	CSVFQTLNTEAFF
TRBD1	-	TRBJ2-7	TRBV27	TGTGCCAGCAGAATGGACAGGAGCTCCTACGAGCAGTACTTC	CASRMDRSSYEQYF
TRBD2	-	TRBJ2-3	TRBV27	TGTGCCAGCAGTCAACTAGCGGGGGGGCCCACAGATACGCAGTATTTT	CASSQLAGGPTDTQYF
-	-	TRBJ2-5	TRBV15	TGTGCCACCAGCAGAGATCCGGCAGTAACTGAAGAGACCCAGTACTTC	CATSRDPAVTEETQYF
-	-	TRBJ1-1	TRBV20-1	TGCAGTGCTCGTATCCAGCAGGGAGCGGTCGGCACTGAAGCTTTCTTT	CSARIQQGAVGTEAFF
-	-	TRBJ2-3	TRBV7-9	TGTGCCAGCAGCCCCATAGGCACAGATACGCAGTATTTT	CASSPIGTDTQYF
-	-	TRBJ1-1	TRBV7-8	TGTGCCAGCAGCTTAATTAACAGCCTGAACACTGAAGCTTTCTTT	CASSLINSLNTEAFF
-	-	TRBJ2-1	TRBV18	TGTGCCAGCTCACGGCCGACCCCTGAGCAGTTCTTC	CASSRPTPEQFF
-	-	TRBJ2-5	TRBV9	TGTGCCAGCAGCGCCGGGGGACAGTGGGAAGAGACCCAGTACTTC	CASSAGGQWEETQYF
TRBD1	-	TRBJ1-2	TRBV2	TGTGCCAGCAGTGAGGCGGGACAGGGGGCTTTGGGCTACACCTTC	CASSEAGQGALGYTF
-	-	TRBJ2-5	TRBV20-1	TGCAGTGCTAGAGACGCTGGGCGGGAGACCCAGTACTTC	CSARDAGRETQYF
TRBD1	-	TRBJ2-7	TRBV5-1	TGCGCCAGCAGCTTTACGGGACAGATAAGCTACGAGCAGTACTTC	CASSFTGQISYEQYF
-	-	TRBJ2-4	TRBV4-2	TGTGCCAGCAGCCAAGATGTGTTAGCCAAAAACATTCAGTACTTC	CASSQDVLAKNIQYF
-	-	TRBJ2-4	TRBV24-1	TGTGCCACCAGTGACTCAGGCCTAGCCAAAAACATTCAGTACTTC	CATSDSGLAKNIQYF
-	-	TRBJ2-5	TRBV9	TGTGCCAGCAGCCTTAGAGGTAGCAGCGGCCCAGAGACCCAGTACTTC	CASSLRGSSGPETQYF
TRBD1	-	TRBJ2-1	TRBV3-1	TGTGCCAGCAGCCGCGCAGACAGGGGGCGCAATGAGCAGTTCTTC	CASSRADRGRNEQFF
-	-	TRBJ2-5	TRBV6-5	TGTGCCAGCAGTTACGGGCAGGGTTTAGAGACCCAGTACTTC	CASSYGQGLETQYF
-	-	TRBJ1-1	TRBV28	TGTGCCAGCACTCCTAGGACAGACAATGAAGCTTTCTTT	CASTPRTDNEAFF
-	-	TRBJ1-6	TRBV14	TGTGCCAGCAGCCAAGATGGGGCAGCCAATTCACCCCTCCACTTT	CASSQDGAANSPLHF
-	-	TRBJ2-5	TRBV6-1	TGTGCCAGCAGTCCTCGGGACACGGAGACCCAGTACTTC	CASSPRDTETQYF
-	-	TRBJ1-1	TRBV28	TGTGCCAGCAGTTTATGGGACACTGAAGCTTTCTTT	CASSLWDTEAFF
-	-	TRBJ2-7	TRBV21-1	TGTGCCAGCAGCACTATTGAAGGGGGGTATTACGAGCAGTACTTC	CASSTIEGGYYEQYF
-	-	TRBJ2-7	TRBV4-3	TGCGCCAGCAGCCAAGTGGTGGACGTTACGGTAGACGAGCAGTACTTC	CASSQVVDVTVDEQYF
-	-	TRBJ2-7	TRBV20-1	TGCAGTGGCGGAAGGACTACCTACGAGCAGTACTTC	CSGGRTTYEQYF
TRBD2	once	TRBJ2-5	TRBV25-1	TGTGCCAGCAGTCCCCGCCGACTAGCGGGAGTCCAAGAGACCCAGTACTTC	CASSPRRLAGVQETQYF